This is a list of T cell receptor beta chains from one sample in a study of cytomegalovirus exposure and HLA in healthy donors. The protocol was immunoSEQ multiplex PCR, while the TCRdb copy is restricted to in-frame clones and leaves out a portion. The sample lists approximately 180,000 clones; around nine tenths were seen once. Sequencing was done on a sample of PBMCs. The receptors derive from a woman aged 18-29 years in good health and CMV-seronegative. Both conserved end residues are part of each CDR3. The D gene is left open where the match is weak. For some rows the clone size is stated as once, few or many, or as a class when expanded; others skip it.

J gene: TRBJ2-7; V gene: TRBV7-9; clone size: .; D gene: TRBD1; CDR3 protein: CASSLGQGKSGEQYF; CDR3 DNA: TGTGCCAGCAGTTTGGGACAGGGTAAGAGTGGCGAGCAGTACTTC
J gene: TRBJ2-1; V gene: TRBV5-1; clone size: .; D gene: TRBD1; CDR3 protein: CASSLYRGHEQFF; CDR3 DNA: TGCGCCAGCAGCTTGTACAGGGGCCATGAGCAGTTCTTC
J gene: TRBJ2-2; V gene: TRBV7-3; clone size: .; D gene: TRBD1; CDR3 protein: CASSPGGSNTGELFF; CDR3 DNA: TGTGCCAGCAGCCCAGGGGGCTCGAACACCGGGGAGCTGTTTTTT
J gene: TRBJ2-5; V gene: TRBV7-9; clone size: .; D gene: .; CDR3 protein: CASSLASQAEETQYF; CDR3 DNA: TGTGCCAGCAGCTTAGCATCCCAGGCCGAGGAGACCCAGTACTTC
J gene: TRBJ1-1; V gene: TRBV7-2; clone size: once; D gene: .; CDR3 protein: CASSSDFGGGTEAFF; CDR3 DNA: TGTGCCAGCAGCTCCGACTTTGGGGGGGGGACTGAAGCTTTCTTT
J gene: TRBJ1-2; V gene: TRBV7-9; clone size: .; D gene: TRBD1; CDR3 protein: CASSFSSTGDGYTF; CDR3 DNA: TGTGCCAGCAGCTTCAGCTCGACAGGGGACGGCTACACCTTC
J gene: TRBJ1-1; V gene: TRBV18; clone size: .; D gene: .; CDR3 protein: CASSPGDTGRDAFF; CDR3 DNA: TGTGCCAGCTCACCGGGGGACACCGGTCGTGATGCTTTCTTT
J gene: TRBJ2-1; V gene: TRBV7-9; clone size: .; D gene: TRBD2; CDR3 protein: CASSLQEREANKGQFF; CDR3 DNA: TGTGCCAGCAGCTTACAAGAGCGGGAGGCGAATAAGGGGCAGTTCTTC
J gene: TRBJ2-1; V gene: TRBV4-2; clone size: .; D gene: TRBD2; CDR3 protein: CASSPGLADYNEQFF; CDR3 DNA: TGTGCCAGCAGTCCCGGACTAGCGGATTACAATGAGCAGTTCTTC
J gene: TRBJ2-7; V gene: TRBV19; clone size: .; D gene: .; CDR3 protein: CASSIDTDRPAYEQYF; CDR3 DNA: TGTGCCAGTAGTATAGATACAGACAGGCCCGCCTACGAGCAGTACTTC
J gene: TRBJ2-1; V gene: TRBV28; clone size: .; D gene: TRBD1; CDR3 protein: CASSPWTGNEQFF; CDR3 DNA: TGTGCCAGCAGTCCCTGGACAGGCAATGAGCAGTTCTTC
J gene: TRBJ2-1; V gene: TRBV20-1; clone size: .; D gene: .; CDR3 protein: CSARAFRQEVF; CDR3 DNA: TGCAGTGCTAGAGCGTTTCGCCAGGAGGTCTTC
J gene: TRBJ2-1; V gene: TRBV15; clone size: .; D gene: TRBD2; CDR3 protein: CATSRLSGMQFF; CDR3 DNA: TGTGCCACCAGCAGGCTTAGCGGGATGCAGTTCTTC
J gene: TRBJ2-3; V gene: TRBV2; clone size: .; D gene: .; CDR3 protein: CASRDWSDTQYF; CDR3 DNA: TGTGCCAGCCGGGATTGGTCAGATACGCAGTATTTT
J gene: TRBJ2-7; V gene: TRBV6-1; clone size: .; D gene: .; CDR3 protein: CASSESQGRREQYF; CDR3 DNA: TGTGCCAGCAGTGAATCTCAGGGGCGGCGCGAGCAGTACTTC
J gene: TRBJ2-7; V gene: TRBV5-6; clone size: once; D gene: .; CDR3 protein: CASSFGGYYEQYF; CDR3 DNA: TGTGCCAGCAGCTTCGGGGGATACTACGAGCAGTACTTC
J gene: TRBJ2-1; V gene: TRBV6-1; clone size: .; D gene: TRBD2; CDR3 protein: CASSELAGGSGEQFF; CDR3 DNA: TGTGCCAGCAGTGAACTAGCGGGGGGGAGCGGTGAGCAGTTCTTC
J gene: TRBJ2-7; V gene: TRBV6-5; clone size: .; D gene: .; CDR3 protein: CASFFKQKAAYEQYF; CDR3 DNA: TGTGCCAGTTTTTTCAAGCAGAAGGCGGCATACGAGCAGTACTTC
J gene: TRBJ2-5; V gene: TRBV5-4; clone size: .; D gene: .; CDR3 protein: CASSPGDKETQYF; CDR3 DNA: TGTGCCAGCAGCCCTGGGGACAAAGAGACCCAGTACTTC
J gene: TRBJ2-5; V gene: TRBV6-6; clone size: .; D gene: TRBD2; CDR3 protein: CASSYSGLVGETQYF; CDR3 DNA: TGTGCCAGCAGTTACTCGGGACTAGTGGGAGAGACCCAGTACTTC
J gene: TRBJ2-1; V gene: TRBV14; clone size: .; D gene: TRBD2; CDR3 protein: CASSKSGGGAHNEQFF; CDR3 DNA: TGTGCCAGCAGCAAATCGGGCGGGGGGGCGCACAATGAGCAGTTCTTC
J gene: TRBJ1-1; V gene: TRBV19; clone size: once; D gene: TRBD1; CDR3 protein: CASNPGQGFTEAFF; CDR3 DNA: TGTGCCAGTAACCCGGGACAGGGGTTCACTGAAGCTTTCTTT
J gene: TRBJ1-2; V gene: TRBV6-5; clone size: .; D gene: TRBD1; CDR3 protein: CASSWAGTGDNYGYTF; CDR3 DNA: TGTGCCAGCAGTTGGGCCGGGACAGGGGACAACTATGGCTACACCTTC
J gene: TRBJ2-7; V gene: TRBV6-6; clone size: .; D gene: .; CDR3 protein: CASSYSRALVGEQYF; CDR3 DNA: TGTGCCAGCAGTTACTCGAGAGCACTAGTGGGCGAGCAGTACTTC
J gene: TRBJ2-5; V gene: TRBV6-6; clone size: .; D gene: TRBD2; CDR3 protein: CASSYSTSGGGETQYF; CDR3 DNA: TGTGCCAGCAGTTACTCGACTAGCGGGGGCGGGGAGACCCAGTACTTC
J gene: TRBJ1-5; V gene: TRBV4-1; clone size: .; D gene: .; CDR3 protein: CASSLRLSPEDQPQHF; CDR3 DNA: TGCGCCAGTAGCCTTCGGTTAAGCCCGGAGGATCAGCCCCAGCATTTT
J gene: TRBJ2-2; V gene: TRBV7-9; clone size: .; D gene: .; CDR3 protein: CASSLGDLGAGELFF; CDR3 DNA: TGTGCCAGCAGCCTAGGGGACTTGGGGGCCGGGGAGCTGTTTTTT
J gene: TRBJ2-3; V gene: TRBV7-2; clone size: .; D gene: TRBD2; CDR3 protein: CASSPSRVAGGPDTQYF; CDR3 DNA: TGTGCCAGCAGCCCCTCGAGGGTTGCGGGAGGGCCCGATACGCAGTATTTT
J gene: TRBJ2-7; V gene: TRBV28; clone size: few; D gene: TRBD1; CDR3 protein: CASSTQTGGQYEQYF; CDR3 DNA: TGTGCCAGCAGCACCCAGACAGGGGGCCAATACGAGCAGTACTTC
J gene: TRBJ2-5; V gene: TRBV5-4; clone size: .; D gene: TRBD2; CDR3 protein: CASSSPSGRFEGTQYF; CDR3 DNA: TGTGCCAGCAGTTCTCCTAGCGGACGGTTCGAGGGGACCCAGTACTTC
J gene: TRBJ1-2; V gene: TRBV2; clone size: once; D gene: .; CDR3 protein: CASSEGYPEANYGYTF; CDR3 DNA: TGTGCCAGCAGTGAAGGGTACCCAGAAGCTAACTATGGCTACACCTTC
J gene: TRBJ2-1; V gene: TRBV6-5; clone size: .; D gene: .; CDR3 protein: CASSSLTRAADEQFF; CDR3 DNA: TGTGCCAGCAGTTCCTTGACTAGGGCGGCCGATGAGCAGTTCTTC
J gene: TRBJ2-7; V gene: TRBV9; clone size: .; D gene: .; CDR3 protein: CASSVATGQTYEQYF; CDR3 DNA: TGTGCCAGCAGCGTAGCTACAGGACAGACCTACGAGCAGTACTTC
J gene: TRBJ2-3; V gene: TRBV25-1; clone size: .; D gene: .; CDR3 protein: CASSLRVSDTQYF; CDR3 DNA: TGTGCCAGCAGTCTCAGGGTCTCAGATACGCAGTATTTT
J gene: TRBJ2-1; V gene: TRBV9; clone size: .; D gene: TRBD1; CDR3 protein: CASSVEGQGGNEQFF; CDR3 DNA: TGTGCCAGCAGCGTAGAGGGACAGGGTGGGAATGAGCAGTTCTTC
J gene: TRBJ1-2; V gene: TRBV6-5; clone size: .; D gene: TRBD1; CDR3 protein: CASSPQGAGGYTF; CDR3 DNA: TGTGCCAGCAGTCCTCAGGGGGCGGGAGGCTACACCTTC
J gene: TRBJ2-1; V gene: TRBV10-3; clone size: .; D gene: TRBD2; CDR3 protein: CAITPGLAGEEQFF; CDR3 DNA: TGTGCCATCACCCCGGGACTAGCGGGAGAGGAGCAGTTCTTC
J gene: TRBJ1-4; V gene: TRBV27; clone size: .; D gene: .; CDR3 protein: CASSSSGLPNEKLFF; CDR3 DNA: TGTGCCAGCAGTTCATCGGGACTGCCTAATGAAAAACTGTTTTTT
J gene: TRBJ1-1; V gene: TRBV5-1; clone size: .; D gene: .; CDR3 protein: CASSLVRGANTEAFF; CDR3 DNA: TGCGCCAGCAGCTTGGTTCGGGGGGCGAACACTGAAGCTTTCTTT
J gene: TRBJ2-3; V gene: TRBV7-9; clone size: .; D gene: .; CDR3 protein: CASSPDRLRSTDTQYF; CDR3 DNA: TGTGCCAGCAGCCCGGATCGTTTGCGGTCTACAGATACGCAGTATTTT
J gene: TRBJ2-7; V gene: TRBV2; clone size: .; D gene: TRBD1; CDR3 protein: CASSTLQGAAYEQYF; CDR3 DNA: TGTGCCAGCAGTACCCTCCAGGGGGCGGCCTACGAGCAGTACTTC
J gene: TRBJ2-3; V gene: TRBV20-1; clone size: .; D gene: .; CDR3 protein: CSVRESDTQYF; CDR3 DNA: TGCAGTGTCCGGGAATCAGATACGCAGTATTTT
J gene: TRBJ2-2; V gene: TRBV18; clone size: .; D gene: TRBD1; CDR3 protein: CASSWRTGVTGELFF; CDR3 DNA: TGTGCCAGCTCATGGAGGACAGGGGTGACCGGGGAGCTGTTTTTT
J gene: TRBJ1-1; V gene: TRBV4-3; clone size: .; D gene: .; CDR3 protein: CASSRTSGDTEAFF; CDR3 DNA: TGCGCCAGCAGCCGAACCTCAGGGGACACTGAAGCTTTCTTT
J gene: TRBJ2-7; V gene: TRBV28; clone size: .; D gene: TRBD2; CDR3 protein: CASSQIAGGKQNAYEQYF; CDR3 DNA: TGTGCCAGCAGCCAAATAGCGGGGGGGAAACAGAATGCCTACGAGCAGTACTTC
J gene: TRBJ2-7; V gene: TRBV7-9; clone size: .; D gene: TRBD1; CDR3 protein: CASSLGQGKSGEQYF; CDR3 DNA: TGTGCCAGCAGTTTGGGACAGGGTAAGAGTGGCGAGCAGTACTTC
J gene: TRBJ2-1; V gene: TRBV5-1; clone size: .; D gene: TRBD2; CDR3 protein: CASSPTSGVDEQFF; CDR3 DNA: TGCGCCAGCAGCCCGACTAGCGGGGTCGATGAGCAGTTCTTC